These T cell receptor beta chains were read from a single sample in a study of T cell changes during pregnancy in multiple sclerosis. The method was immunoSEQ multiplex PCR; TCRdb's version includes in-frame clones alone and lacks a portion of them. Among around 110,000 clones listed, about 90% were seen once. Sample: peripheral blood, taken before pregnancy. The receptors were gathered from a female donor with multiple sclerosis, enrolled in a pregnancy study. Both conserved end residues are part of each CDR3. The order of the fields is J gene, D gene, V gene, clone size, CDR3 protein, CDR3 DNA. D genes are given only for firm matches. Clone sizes are given selectively: once, few, many, or a class where the clone is expanded.

TRBJ2-1 | - | TRBV7-9 | - | CASSADLYNEQFF | TGTGCCAGCAGCGCCGACTTGTACAATGAGCAGTTCTTC
TRBJ2-2 | - | TRBV9 | - | CASSARQPTGELFF | TGTGCCAGCAGCGCCCGACAGCCCACCGGGGAGCTGTTTTTT
TRBJ2-7 | - | TRBV11-2 | - | CASSFVDTDSYEQYF | TGTGCCAGCAGCTTTGTGGACACCGACTCCTACGAGCAGTACTTC
TRBJ2-7 | - | TRBV18 | - | CASSKQGPYEQYF | TGTGCCAGCTCGAAACAGGGCCCCTACGAGCAGTACTTC
TRBJ2-4 | - | TRBV2 | - | CASSESLEDIQYF | TGTGCCAGCAGTGAATCTCTCGAGGACATTCAGTACTTC
TRBJ2-1 | TRBD1 | TRBV6-5 | - | CASSRQGISNEQFF | TGTGCCAGCAGTCGACAGGGTATTTCCAATGAGCAGTTCTTC
TRBJ2-1 | - | TRBV20-1 | - | CSANRRAEQFF | TGCAGTGCCAACCGGAGGGCGGAGCAGTTCTTC
TRBJ1-2 | TRBD1 | TRBV28 | - | CASSSPGQGLSYGYTF | TGTGCCAGCAGTTCCCCGGGACAGGGGCTAAGTTATGGCTACACCTTC
TRBJ2-1 | TRBD2 | TRBV2 | - | CASRGGLAGRSSYNEQFF | TGTGCCAGCAGGGGCGGGCTAGCGGGAAGGAGCTCCTACAATGAGCAGTTCTTC
TRBJ1-1 | TRBD1 | TRBV19 | - | CASSRQGDTEAFF | TGTGCCAGTAGTCGACAGGGGGACACTGAAGCTTTCTTT
TRBJ1-6 | - | TRBV9 | - | CASSGRGGINNSPLHF | TGTGCCAGCAGCGGACGGGGGGGGATTAATAATTCACCCCTCCACTTT
TRBJ2-2 | - | TRBV29-1 | - | CSVQGAQVGQSNTGELFF | TGCAGCGTTCAAGGGGCCCAGGTTGGGCAGTCGAACACCGGGGAGCTGTTTTTT
TRBJ2-2 | - | TRBV7-6 | - | CASSPGWNGELFF | TGTGCCAGCAGCCCAGGGTGGAACGGGGAGCTGTTTTTT
TRBJ1-4 | TRBD1 | TRBV29-1 | - | CSVRTGGEKLFF | TGCAGCGTCCGGACAGGGGGCGAAAAACTGTTTTTT
TRBJ1-1 | - | TRBV6-5 | - | CASSLNRVNTEAFF | TGTGCCAGCAGTTTGAACAGGGTGAACACTGAAGCTTTCTTT
TRBJ2-4 | - | TRBV27 | - | CASGGLAKNIQYF | TGTGCCAGCGGGGGACTAGCCAAAAACATTCAGTACTTC
TRBJ1-3 | - | TRBV5-4 | - | CASSFMRGNTIYF | TGTGCCAGCAGCTTTATGCGTGGAAACACCATATATTTT
TRBJ2-2 | - | TRBV9 | - | CASSAEGVNTGELFF | TGTGCCAGCAGCGCGGAGGGAGTTAACACCGGGGAGCTGTTTTTT
TRBJ2-7 | TRBD2 | TRBV6-6 | - | CASSLAGEIYEQYF | TGTGCCAGCAGTTTGGCGGGGGAGATTTACGAGCAGTACTTC
TRBJ1-1 | TRBD1 | TRBV5-1 | - | CASSWRTGGTEAFF | TGCGCCAGCAGCTGGAGGACAGGGGGCACTGAAGCTTTCTTT
TRBJ2-1 | - | TRBV2 | - | CASSPDQVGQFF | TGTGCCAGCAGTCCCGACCAGGTTGGGCAGTTCTTC
TRBJ2-7 | TRBD2 | TRBV29-1 | - | CSVLLAGGPGYEQYF | TGCAGCGTTTTGCTAGCGGGAGGGCCCGGGTACGAGCAGTACTTC
TRBJ2-3 | - | TRBV5-4 | - | CASSGRMEPSTDTQYF | TGTGCCAGCAGCGGGAGGATGGAACCAAGCACAGATACGCAGTATTTT
TRBJ2-7 | - | TRBV7-5 | once | CARSLERQTQSPSEQYF | TGTGCCAGAAGCTTAGAGCGTCAGACCCAGAGCCCTAGCGAGCAGTACTTC
TRBJ1-1 | TRBD1 | TRBV27 | - | CASSRQGAEAFF | TGTGCCAGCAGTCGACAGGGGGCTGAAGCTTTCTTT
TRBJ1-2 | TRBD1 | TRBV28 | - | CASRPTGTGFSYGYTF | TGTGCCAGCAGGCCAACCGGGACAGGGTTCTCGTATGGCTACACCTTC
TRBJ1-6 | - | TRBV5-1 | few | CASSTAGESSPLHF | TGCGCCAGCAGCACAGCAGGGGAGTCTTCACCCCTCCACTTT
TRBJ1-6 | - | TRBV19 | - | CASSIDGGDSPLHF | TGTGCCAGTAGTATAGACGGAGGAGATTCACCCCTCCACTTT
TRBJ1-5 | - | TRBV28 | - | CASSLMRNTNQPQHF | TGTGCCAGCAGTTTAATGAGGAACACTAATCAGCCCCAGCATTTT
TRBJ1-6 | - | TRBV9 | - | CASSGRENNSPLHF | TGTGCCAGCAGCGGCCGGGAAAATAATTCACCCCTCCACTTT
TRBJ2-7 | TRBD2 | TRBV6-1 | once | CASLLAGAYEQYF | TGTGCCAGTTTACTAGCGGGGGCCTACGAGCAGTACTTC
TRBJ1-1 | TRBD1 | TRBV28 | - | CASSDRVLLTEAFF | TGTGCCAGCAGTGACAGGGTGCTATTGACTGAAGCTTTCTTT
TRBJ1-2 | - | TRBV7-3 | - | CASSGEEWRGYTF | TGTGCCAGCAGCGGCGAGGAGTGGCGTGGCTACACCTTC
TRBJ2-3 | - | TRBV9 | - | CASSVAPGSSTDTQYF | TGTGCCAGCAGCGTAGCTCCGGGTTCTAGCACAGATACGCAGTATTTT
TRBJ2-1 | TRBD2 | TRBV2 | once | CASSETNQREKQFF | TGTGCCAGCAGTGAAACCAACCAGCGGGAGAAGCAGTTCTTC
TRBJ1-1 | - | TRBV29-1 | - | CSVPGSNTEAFF | TGCAGCGTGCCAGGGTCGAACACTGAAGCTTTCTTT
TRBJ2-6 | - | TRBV6-5 | - | CASSPQASGANVLTF | TGTGCCAGCAGCCCCCAGGCCTCTGGGGCCAACGTCCTGACTTTC
TRBJ2-7 | TRBD2 | TRBV9 | - | CASSASSGATYEQYF | TGTGCCAGCAGCGCCAGTAGCGGGGCAACCTACGAGCAGTACTTC
TRBJ2-7 | TRBD2 | TRBV27 | once | CASSSRTSGTYEQYF | TGTGCCAGCAGTTCCAGGACTAGCGGAACCTACGAGCAGTACTTC
TRBJ2-2 | TRBD2 | TRBV4-2 | - | CASSQGLAVTGELFF | TGTGCCAGCAGCCAGGGACTAGCGGTTACCGGGGAGCTGTTTTTT
TRBJ2-1 | - | TRBV7-6 | once | CASSLGGVSYNEQFF | TGTGCCAGCAGCTTAGGCGGGGTCTCCTACAATGAGCAGTTCTTC
TRBJ2-5 | TRBD1 | TRBV11-3 | - | CASSGGDREGETQYF | TGTGCCAGCAGCGGGGGGGACAGGGAGGGAGAGACCCAGTACTTC
TRBJ1-4 | TRBD1 | TRBV5-1 | - | CASSPEPGTGGEKLFF | TGCGCCAGCAGCCCCGAACCCGGGACAGGGGGTGAAAAACTGTTTTTT
TRBJ2-5 | - | TRBV11-2 | - | CACNPLAGETQYF | TGTGCTTGCAACCCTCTAGCTGGAGAGACCCAGTACTTC
TRBJ2-1 | - | TRBV5-5 | - | CASSQELGGVSNEQFF | TGCGCCAGCAGCCAAGAACTAGGCGGAGTTAGCAATGAGCAGTTCTTC
TRBJ2-3 | TRBD2 | TRBV5-5 | - | CASSPRIGLSSGGIDTQYF | TGTGCCAGCAGCCCGCGTATTGGATTATCTAGCGGGGGTATAGATACGCAGTATTTT
TRBJ2-2 | - | TRBV2 | once | CASSAGRGVLRDTGELFF | TGTGCCAGCAGTGCGGGCAGGGGTGTCTTAAGGGACACCGGGGAGCTGTTTTTT
TRBJ2-6 | TRBD2 | TRBV11-2 | - | CASSLGPLAGHGPANVLTF | TGTGCCAGCAGCTTGGGTCCACTAGCGGGGCATGGCCCGGCCAACGTCCTGACTTTC
TRBJ2-1 | - | TRBV19 | - | CASSLTSNSYNEQFF | TGTGCCAGTAGTCTGACATCGAACTCCTACAATGAGCAGTTCTTC
TRBJ2-1 | TRBD2 | TRBV6-5 | - | CASTLSGNYNEQFF | TGTGCCAGCACCCTTAGCGGGAATTACAATGAGCAGTTCTTC
TRBJ1-5 | - | TRBV28 | - | CASSFRGAGQPQHF | TGTGCCAGCAGTTTTCGGGGGGCGGGTCAGCCCCAGCATTTT
TRBJ2-7 | TRBD1 | TRBV9 | once | CASRGQTKSSYEQYF | TGTGCCAGCAGGGGACAGACTAAAAGCTCCTACGAGCAGTACTTC